The T cell receptor beta chain described here comes from a study of blood T cell repertoires in COVID-19. The overall study: PBMCs, B-cell-depleted T cells, or T cells were the source of the cDNA or gDNA that made up the material.

This CDR3 comprises 12 residues. CDR1 KGHSH and CDR2 LQKENI come from the germline V gene. V was trimmed by 3 bases and J by 6 bases, leaving 9 bases between them. Authors' processing steps: Estimation of nucleated cell counts relied on the amplification of reference gene primers. Sequencing used immunoSEQ multiplex PCR; TCRdb keeps in-frame clones, though not all of them. V and J calls and clone size are those listed in that table; D and trimming were worked out from the DNA. The table lists approximately 40,000 clones, just under 90% of them singletons. The sample consisted of peripheral blood. This receptor was identified in a man between 40 and 49 years old with COVID-19, enrolled during active disease. The V and J genes are TRBV18 and TRBJ2-7; D gene ambiguous. CDR3 sequence: CASSPVGSEQYF. The CDR3 coding sequence is TGTGCCAGCTCACCGGTCGGGTCCGAGCAGTACTTC.